These 10 T cell receptor beta chains originate from one sample sequenced in a study of follicular helper T cells after annual influenza vaccination. Stated time point: 2014-2015 season, 7 days after vaccination. Libraries were prepared by immunoSEQ multiplex PCR; TCRdb keeps only in-frame clonotypes and omits some of them. Of about 9,400 clones listed, under 90% were seen once; the top ten hold around 0.3%. The sequenced sample was CXCR5- memory CD4+ T cells sorted from blood, obtained 7 days after influenza vaccination. Receptor source: an adult who received the influenza vaccine.

The gene calls are TRBV6-6 and TRBJ1-5; TRBD1 might be the D (5 bases). Trimming pared 4 bases from V and 5 bases from J, leaving 12 bases between. Germline CDR1 reads MNHNY; CDR2 reads SVGAGI (reference sequence). The CDR3 length is 14 residues. In nucleotides, the CDR3 is TGTGCCAGCAGTTCTCGACAGAGTTATCAGCCCCAGCATTTT. The encoded protein is CASSSRQSYQPQHF.

The rearrangement links TRBV7-9 to TRBJ1-4; no clear D. CDR3 size: 15 residues. Germline-derived CDR1 and CDR2 are SEHNR and FQNEAQ (reference sequence). The germline V and J ends were trimmed by 3 bases and 8 bases, with 16 bases remaining between them. The chain's CDR3 is CASSFNSNLGEKLFF. Written as DNA, the CDR3 is TGTGCCAGCAGCTTCAACAGCAACCTAGGGGAAAAACTGTTTTTT.

This chain joins TRBV11-2 and TRBJ1-2; 10 nucleotides agree with TRBD1. CDR1 and CDR2 from the germline V gene are SGHAT and FQNNGV. This CDR3 region has 15 residues. V trimming: 1 base; J trimming: 3 bases; junction bases outside the gene matches: 2. DNA for the CDR3: TGTGCCAGCAGCTTAGGGGGACAGGGGTACTATGGCTACACCTTC. Its protein product is CASSLGGQGYYGYTF.

The V and J genes are TRBV10-1 and TRBJ2-2; TRBD1 aligns across 9 bases. Germline V gene lookup returns CDR1 WNHNN and CDR2 SYGVQD (reference sequence). V shed 8 bases and J 7 bases; nucleotides not matched to a gene: 11. The CDR3 has 15 residues. The CDR3 DNA follows: TGCGCCAGCTCCCGCCCGGGACAGGGACGCGGGGAGCTGTTTTTT. It yields the protein CASSRPGQGRGELFF.

The genes are TRBV4-1 and TRBJ2-7, with D perhaps TRBD2 (5 bases). CDR1 is MGHRA, CDR2 YSYEKL, per germline. V was trimmed by 1 base and J by 5 bases, leaving 18 bases between them. The length of the CDR3 is 16 residues. The CDR3 region is CASSQVGRGMGNEQYF. The CDR3 DNA follows: TGCGCCAGCAGCCAAGTCGGACGGGGAATGGGGAACGAGCAGTACTTC.

The chain has TRBV2 and TRBJ1-2, with TRBD1 matching 7 bases. Germline V lookup: CDR1 SNHLY, CDR2 FYNNEI. V lost 7 bases, J lost 3 bases, and 5 bases stayed unmatched. CDR3 length: 13 amino acids. The CDR3, as DNA: TGTGCCAGCACAGGGGGAAATGACTATGGCTACACCTTC. Encoded protein: CASTGGNDYGYTF.

This clone was seen just once. The chain combines TRBV18 with TRBJ2-5; TRBD1 matches 8 bases. The CDR3 covers 14 residues. V trimming: 3 bases; J trimming: 5 bases; junction bases outside the gene matches: 5. Looked up from germline, CDR1 is KGHSH and CDR2 is LQKENI. CDR3 in DNA: TGTGCCAGCTCACCCCTGACAGGGGAGGAGACCCAGTACTTC. Encoded protein: CASSPLTGEETQYF.

The sample holds a few counts of this clone. The chain couples TRBV6-5 to TRBJ1-2; perhaps TRBD1 as D (5 bases). Trimming removed 5 bases at V and 4 bases at J, with 11 bases between. Per germline, CDR1 MNHEY and CDR2 SVGAGI. The CDR3 runs to 13 residues. CDR3 sequence: CASSPGGSYGYTF. CDR3 bases: TGTGCCAGCAGTCCCGGGGGGAGCTATGGCTACACCTTC.

This chain uses TRBV2 with TRBJ2-4; D gene uncertain. Deletions cut 2 bases from V and 0 bases from J, with 8 bases between. The germline CDR1 and CDR2 sequences are SNHLY and FYNNEI. This CDR3 is built from 15 residues. The CDR3 here is CASSEILPAKNIQYF. CDR3 DNA: TGTGCCAGCAGTGAAATCCTCCCAGCCAAAAACATTCAGTACTTC.

The chain carries TRBV23-1 and TRBJ2-3; D is undetermined. TRBV23-1 is an ORF for which the function is uncertain. The CDR3 loop spans 20 amino acids. Trimming took 3 bases from V and 0 from J, leaving 25 bases between them. The CDR3 reads CASSHLNKMRPGVSTDTQYF. CDR3 in DNA: TGCGCCAGCAGTCATTTGAACAAGATGCGTCCCGGAGTTAGCACAGATACGCAGTATTTT.